These 18 T cell receptor beta chains originate from one sample sequenced in a study of cytomegalovirus exposure and HLA in healthy donors. It was with 60 Vbeta and 13 Jbeta primers that the PCR ran. Produced via immunoSEQ multiplex PCR; TCRdb's table is partial and in-frame only. The sample lists about 97,000 clones; about three fifths were seen once. Sample: PBMCs. All receptors come from a human donor in good health.

The chain couples TRBV4-1 to TRBJ1-3; D perhaps matches TRBD1 (5 bases). Trimming took 2 bases from V and 0 from J, leaving 14 bases between them. The CDR3 has 17 amino acids. CDR1 MGHRA and CDR2 YSYEKL come from the germline V gene. CDR3 sequence reads: CASSQIPGLSSGNTIYF. In DNA form, the CDR3 reads TGCGCCAGCAGCCAAATACCGGGACTGAGCTCTGGAAACACCATATATTTT.

This clone has just a few counts. The J gene is TRBJ2-3, the V gene TRBV4-1; 12 nucleotides line up with TRBD2. The CDR3 is 19 amino acids. J was trimmed by 0 bases and V by 0 bases; bases with no gene match: 7. Looked up from germline, CDR1 is MGHRA and CDR2 is YSYEKL. For the CDR3, the DNA is TGCGCCAGCAGCCAAGATGAGACTAGCGGGAGTGGGAGCACAGATACGCAGTATTTT. It encodes CASSQDETSGSGSTDTQYF.

The chain has TRBV27 and TRBJ2-7, with 9 bases fitting TRBD2. This CDR3 region has 22 residues. V lost 4 bases and J lost 4; bases outside the gene matches: 29. Per germline, CDR1 MNHEY and CDR2 SMNVEV (reference sequence). The CDR3 DNA reads as TGTGCCAGCAGTTCCTCTGTGGTAACCTTGGGACTAGCACTCAGCTCGCGTTACGAGCAGTACTTC. Amino acid sequence: CASSSSVVTLGLALSSRYEQYF.

This clone turned up a few times. In DNA, the CDR3 is TGTGCCAGCAGTGATTTATCATCAGGGGCCGATGAGCAGTTCTTC. This codes for CASSDLSSGADEQFF. The rearrangement links TRBV2 to TRBJ2-1; tentative D call: TRBD1 (6 bases). Germline values: CDR1 SNHLY, CDR2 FYNNEI. The CDR3 has 15 residues. The V end lost 3 bases, the J end lost 8 bases, and 17 bases lay between the germline ends.

The sample holds a few counts of this clone. The genes are TRBV25-1 and TRBJ2-7, with D possibly TRBD2 on 7 matching bases. The CDR3 spans 14 residues. V shed 6 bases and J shed 7 bases, with 19 bases lying between them. Per the germline V gene, CDR1 is MGHDK and CDR2 is SYGVNS. CDR3 DNA sequence: TGTGCCAGCAGATCGTTTGCGGGGGCGAGTGAGCAGTACTTC. It is translated as CASRSFAGASEQYF.

The table lists this clone with a few counts. This chain links TRBV5-3 with TRBJ1-2, with a possible D match to TRBD1 (6 bases). TRBV5-3 carries the ORF label, with uncertain function. Trimming took 0 bases from V and 3 from J, leaving 18 bases between them. CDR3 size: 17 residues. DNA for the CDR3: TGTGCCAGAAGCTTGGCCGGGGGGGCCAGAGAATACTATGGCTACACCTTC. Amino acid sequence: CARSLAGGAREYYGYTF.

This clone appeared a few times. The chain links TRBV11-2 to TRBJ1-2; D gene uncertain. The germline V gene encodes CDR1 SGHAT and CDR2 FQNNGV. V was cut by 0 bases and J by 4 bases, with 6 bases left in between. The CDR3 runs to 13 residues. The CDR3 DNA follows: TGTGCCAGCAGCTTAGATACAGTCTATGGCTACACCTTC. Translation gives CASSLDTVYGYTF.

This clone occurred a few times. V gene TRBV2 combines with J gene TRBJ1-4; maybe TRBD1 (6 bases). Germline assignment: CDR1 SNHLY and CDR2 FYNNEI. The ends were cut back, 5 bases at V and 1 base at J, with 8 bases in the middle. This CDR3 has 14 amino acids. The CDR3 bases are TGTGCCAGCAGTAAACAGGGAACTAATGAAAAACTGTTTTTT. Translation: CASSKQGTNEKLFF.

The V call is TRBV28, the J call TRBJ2-7; 7 bases are a match to TRBD2. Germline V lookup: CDR1 MDHEN, CDR2 SYDVKM. The CDR3 length is 15 residues. The V and J ends lost 4 bases and 2 bases, in that order; junction bases with no gene match: 8. The CDR3 DNA follows: TGTGCCAGCAGTTCGGGGGGTTCTAATGCCTACGAGCAGTACTTC. Translating it yields CASSSGGSNAYEQYF. The variable domain in full, with the rest retrieved from reference TRBV28 and TRBJ2-7, is DVKVTQSSRYLVKRTGEKVFLECVQDMDHENMFWYRQDPGLGLRLIYFSYDVKMKEKGDIPEGYSVSREKKERFSLILESASTNQTSMYLCASSSGGSNAYEQYFGPGTRLTVT.

This chain links TRBV20-1 with TRBJ2-7; the D is unclear. CDR3 size: 11 residues. Germline-derived CDR1 and CDR2 are DFQATT and SNEGSKA (reference sequence). V lost 6 bases and J lost 7, with 13 bases in between. The CDR3: CSAHGRFEQYF. CDR3 DNA sequence: TGCAGTGCCCACGGTCGTTTTGAGCAGTACTTC.

The genes are TRBV11-3 and TRBJ2-2; 7 bases align to TRBD2. CDR1 is SGHNT and CDR2 is YENEEA in the germline V gene. The CDR3 runs 16 residues. V was pared by 5 bases and J by 5 bases, with 11 bases of the junction left unmatched. This chain's CDR3 is CASSMGGAHETGELFF. The CDR3 DNA reads as TGTGCCAGCAGCATGGGAGGGGCGCATGAGACCGGGGAGCTGTTTTTT.

This clone has more than one count but fewer than ten. The chain has TRBV2 and TRBJ2-1; D perhaps matches TRBD2 (5 bases). Between the trimmed V and J ends, which lost 6 bases and 3 bases, there was a span of 12 bases. The CDR3 contains 14 residues. Germline-derived CDR1 and CDR2 are SNHLY and FYNNEI. The CDR3: CASRPRGLYNEQFF. The CDR3 DNA reads as TGTGCCAGCAGACCCCGCGGGCTCTACAATGAGCAGTTCTTC.

The gene calls are TRBV11-2 and TRBJ2-1, with TRBD2 matching over 11 bases. Unmatched junction bases numbered 6, after V lost 1 base and J lost 10 bases. The germline gives CDR1 SGHAT, CDR2 FQNNGV. This CDR3 contains 15 residues. DNA for the CDR3: TGTGCCAGCAGCTTAGTAGCGGGAGGGGTCCTAGAGCAGTTCTTC. As protein: CASSLVAGGVLEQFF.

This chain links TRBV11-2 with TRBJ2-1, with D uncertain. Trimming removed 2 bases from V and 13 bases from J, with 12 bases in between. The germline CDR1 and CDR2 sequences are SGHAT and FQNNGV. The CDR3 covers 12 residues. The CDR3 bases are TGTGCCAGCAGCTTATCTGGGCAACAACAGTTCTTC. Its translation is CASSLSGQQQFF.

This CDR3 is CASSEPAGGSTEAFF. DNA for the CDR3: TGTGCCAGCAGTGAACCCGCGGGTGGTAGCACTGAAGCTTTCTTT. The genes are TRBV6-1 and TRBJ1-1; no firm D call. Per the germline V gene, CDR1 is MNHNS and CDR2 is SASEGT. Trimming removed 2 bases at V and 4 bases at J, with 14 bases between. The CDR3 covers 15 residues.

The chain carries TRBV5-8 and TRBJ2-7, with D maybe TRBD2 (6 bases). Germline V CDR1 and CDR2: SGHTS, YDEGEE. CDR3 size: 15 residues. Trimming shortened V by 5 bases and J by 3 bases, and 18 bases separated the two germline ends. CDR3 nucleotides: TGTGCCAGCAGATTACTGGGACTTTTCAACTACGAGCAGTACTTC. Its translation is CASRLLGLFNYEQYF.

The rearrangement uses TRBV5-4 and TRBJ2-3, with D possibly matching TRBD2 (6 bases). The CDR3 loop spans 14 amino acids. V lost 6 bases and J 2 bases, leaving 13 bases between the germline ends. Germline lookup yields CDR1 SGHNT and CDR2 YYREEE (reference sequence). CDR3 loop: CASKKEGFTDTQYF. In DNA form, the CDR3 reads TGTGCCAGCAAAAAGGAGGGATTCACAGATACGCAGTATTTT.

The chain combines TRBV19 with TRBJ2-3; possibly TRBD1 for D (5 bases). Germline CDR1 LNHDA, CDR2 SQIVND (reference sequence). The CDR3 is made up of 14 amino acids. Deletions cut 3 bases from V and 5 bases from J, with 12 bases between. CDR3 DNA: TGTGCCAGTAGTATGGGGTCCAGGGAAGATACGCAGTATTTT. Protein product: CASSMGSREDTQYF.